These T cell receptor beta chains were read from a single sample in a study of blood T cell repertoires in COVID-19. Sequenced by immunoSEQ multiplex PCR; TCRdb stores in-frame clones only, minus some. Of 220,000 or so clones listed, 89% were seen once; the top ten hold around 6%. The material sequenced was peripheral blood. These receptors were taken from a man aged 55 to 70 who had recovered from COVID-19. CDR3s include the opening cysteine and the closing phenylalanine or tryptophan. A D gene is named only where the DNA matches it firmly. The size of a clone is reported for some rows only, either as once, few or many, or as a class for expanded clones.

clone size	V gene	D gene	J gene	CDR3 DNA	CDR3 protein
.	TRBV19	.	TRBJ2-3	TGTGCCAGTAGTCTTCGGGCAGGGCCGACGACGCAGTATTTT	CASSLRAGPTTQYF
.	TRBV20-1	.	TRBJ1-1	TGCAGTGCTAGTAATCAGGGTACCGCTTATGCTGAAGCTTTCTTT	CSASNQGTAYAEAFF
.	TRBV5-4	.	TRBJ2-1	TGTGCCAGCAGCTTCGCTAGGTACGGCGAGCAGTTCTTC	CASSFARYGEQFF
.	TRBV28	.	TRBJ2-7	TGTGCCAGCACCTCTGCGGATGAGCAGTACTTC	CASTSADEQYF
.	TRBV29-1	TRBD2	TRBJ2-7	TGCAGCGTTGGTACAGGACTAGCGGTCTACGAGCAGTACTTC	CSVGTGLAVYEQYF
.	TRBV29-1	.	TRBJ1-2	TGCAGCGTTCCGACTATCCGGGGGAACAACTATGGCTACACCTTC	CSVPTIRGNNYGYTF
.	TRBV2	.	TRBJ1-5	TGTGCCAGCAGTGGGCGGGAAAGCAATCAGCCCCAGCATTTT	CASSGRESNQPQHF
.	TRBV5-1	TRBD2	TRBJ2-5	TGCGCCAGCAGCTTCGGGACTAGCGGGGCCCAAGAGACCCAGTACTTC	CASSFGTSGAQETQYF
few	TRBV24-1	TRBD2	TRBJ2-2	TGTGCCACCAGTGTGAACGGGGGGGCGGACACCGGGGAGCTGTTTTTT	CATSVNGGADTGELFF
.	TRBV5-6	TRBD1	TRBJ1-4	TGTGCCAGCAGCTTGGCTGGGACAGGGATGATGCAGGAAAAACTGTTTTTT	CASSLAGTGMMQEKLFF
.	TRBV4-1	TRBD2	TRBJ2-2	TGCGCCAGCAGCCAAGGGGCCTTCGGACTAGCGGGGGGGCAGGGGGAGCTGTTTTTT	CASSQGAFGLAGGQGELFF
once	TRBV29-1	.	TRBJ2-5	TGCAGCGTTTCCTACAGGGGGGGAGAGACCCAGTACTTC	CSVSYRGGETQYF
.	TRBV7-2	TRBD1	TRBJ1-2	TGTGCCAGCAGCCTTCCGGGACAGGGTTTCTATGGCTACACCTTC	CASSLPGQGFYGYTF
.	TRBV18	.	TRBJ2-7	TGTGCCAGCTCACCCTTCGCCGGGGTCCCCCTTAAACTGGAGGAGCAGTACTTC	CASSPFAGVPLKLEEQYF
.	TRBV6-2/TRBV6-3	.	TRBJ2-6	TGTGCCAGCAGTTACCCGGCGGGGTTCGGGGGTAAAGCGTCTGGGGCCAACGTCCTGACTTTC	CASSYPAGFGGKASGANVLTF
.	TRBV19	.	TRBJ2-3	TGTGCCAGTAGTATTGGGCCCGATACGCAGTATTTT	CASSIGPDTQYF
.	TRBV6-1	TRBD2	TRBJ2-6	TGTGCCAGCAGTGAAGGGGAGGGGCGGGTAACCTGGACACTGACTTTC	CASSEGEGRVTWTLTF
.	TRBV6-5	.	TRBJ1-1	TGTGCCAGCAGGTCAGGGGCCGAGCAGAACACTGAAGCTTTCTTT	CASRSGAEQNTEAFF
.	TRBV5-1	TRBD1	TRBJ1-5	TGCGCCAGCAGCCCTGGGACAGCAAATCAGCCCCAGCATTTT	CASSPGTANQPQHF
.	TRBV11-2	TRBD1	TRBJ2-3	TGTGCCAGCAGCCTAGCGACAGGGGGCCTTTTCTCCACAGATACGCAGTATTTT	CASSLATGGLFSTDTQYF
.	TRBV6-5	.	TRBJ2-6	TGTGCCAGCAGACGGGTCTCTGGGGCCAACGTCCTGACTTTC	CASRRVSGANVLTF
.	TRBV27	TRBD1	TRBJ2-1	TGTGCCAGCAAACTACCGGGACAGGGAAACAATGAGCAGTTCTTC	CASKLPGQGNNEQFF
.	TRBV7-2	.	TRBJ2-3	TGTGCCAGCAGGAGCTACGGGAGTGGCACAGATACGCAGTATTTT	CASRSYGSGTDTQYF
.	TRBV19	.	TRBJ1-2	TGTGCCAGTAGTCCAAATATAGAAGGGGTCCCTGGAGGCTACACCTTC	CASSPNIEGVPGGYTF
once	TRBV7-9	TRBD1	TRBJ1-4	TGTGCCAGCAGCTTAGGATTCTGGGACAGGGGGCAGAGTAATGAAAAACTGTTTTTT	CASSLGFWDRGQSNEKLFF
few	TRBV9	TRBD2	TRBJ2-7	TGTGCCAGCAGCGTTACCGGGACTAGCCCTGCCGAGCAGTACTTC	CASSVTGTSPAEQYF
.	TRBV11-1	.	TRBJ2-7	TGTGCCAGCAGCTTATCTCAGGGTATGGGCGAGCAGTACTTC	CASSLSQGMGEQYF
.	TRBV3-1/TRBV3-2	.	TRBJ1-2	TGTGCCAGCAGGCCAAGTTTGCTCCCAGGGAGGGATGGCTACACCTTC	CASRPSLLPGRDGYTF
.	TRBV29-1	.	TRBJ2-3	TGCAGCGCCGGAAGGAGTCCCACCACAGATACGCAGTATTTT	CSAGRSPTTDTQYF
.	TRBV11-1	TRBD2	TRBJ2-1	TGTGCCAGCAGGTTAGCGGGGGCAGTGCACAATGAGCAGTTCTTC	CASRLAGAVHNEQFF
.	TRBV27	.	TRBJ1-5	TGTGCCAGCAGTACCTCCCCCACAGGGTTACGCAATCAGCCCCAGCATTTT	CASSTSPTGLRNQPQHF
.	TRBV12-3/TRBV12-4	.	TRBJ1-2	TGTGCCAGCAGGATGGGGGGTAAGGATGGCTACACCTTC	CASRMGGKDGYTF
.	TRBV12-3/TRBV12-4	.	TRBJ1-5	TGTGCCAGCAGTCACAGGGAACAGGCCCAGCATTTT	CASSHREQAQHF
.	TRBV25-1	.	TRBJ2-3	TGTGCCAGCAGTGCATCCTTGCTGGGAGGCACAGATACGCAGTATTTT	CASSASLLGGTDTQYF
.	TRBV19	TRBD1	TRBJ1-5	TGTGCCAGTAGTCTGACAGGGGCAAATCAGCCCCAGCATTTT	CASSLTGANQPQHF
.	TRBV11-3	.	TRBJ2-1	TGTGCCAGCAGCTTAAACGGGAAGGACAATGAGCAGTTCTTC	CASSLNGKDNEQFF
.	TRBV9	TRBD1	TRBJ1-1	TGTGCCAGCAGCCCTCGGACAGGACCCGCGAACACTGAAGCTTTCTTT	CASSPRTGPANTEAFF
once	TRBV7-9	.	TRBJ1-4	TGTGCCAGCAGCTCGGACAGCCAATACGAAAAACTGTTTTTT	CASSSDSQYEKLFF
.	TRBV10-3	TRBD1	TRBJ1-1	TGTGCCATCAGTGAGTCGCGGGACAGGGGCACTGAAGCTTTCTTT	CAISESRDRGTEAFF
.	TRBV15	.	TRBJ2-5	TGTGCCACCAGCAGAGATCCCCTGGGGGCGGAGACCCAGTACTTC	CATSRDPLGAETQYF
.	TRBV7-8	TRBD1	TRBJ1-2	TGTGCCAGCAACGAAGGGGCGACAGGGGGTCTAGGTGGCTACACCTTC	CASNEGATGGLGGYTF
.	TRBV27	TRBD1	TRBJ1-3	TGTGCCAGCAGCCTCGACAGGGCCCGACTCTGTGGAAACACCATATATTTT	CASSLDRARLCGNTIYF
many	TRBV29-1	.	TRBJ2-7	TGCAGCGTTGGGGGGGGCCGAGGGACAGGATCCTACGAGCAGTACTTC	CSVGGGRGTGSYEQYF
.	TRBV30	.	TRBJ1-1	TGTGCCTGGGTCGGACGGGATGAAGCTTTCTTT	CAWVGRDEAFF
.	TRBV7-8	.	TRBJ2-7	TGTGCCAGCAGCCCTACCAGGGACTCCGAGCAGTACTTC	CASSPTRDSEQYF
.	TRBV2	.	TRBJ2-1	TGTGCCAGCGGAGGGCGAAATGAGCAGTTCTTC	CASGGRNEQFF
.	TRBV7-8	TRBD1	TRBJ1-1	TGTGCCAGCAGCTACGTTAGGGACAGGAGGGCTGAAGCTTTCTTT	CASSYVRDRRAEAFF
.	TRBV28	TRBD2	TRBJ2-7	TGTGCCAGCAGTTTGGGATTAGCGGGAGGGCAGTACTTC	CASSLGLAGGQYF
.	TRBV19	TRBD1	TRBJ2-3	TGTGCCAGTAGTATGGGACAGGGAACAGATACGCAGTATTTT	CASSMGQGTDTQYF
few	TRBV2	.	TRBJ2-6	TGTGCCAGCAGCCTACAGGGAACCGGGGCCAACGTCCTGACTTTC	CASSLQGTGANVLTF
.	TRBV5-6	TRBD1	TRBJ1-4	TGTGCCAGCAGCTACCAGGGGGCCCATGAAAAACTGTTTTTT	CASSYQGAHEKLFF
.	TRBV5-4	TRBD2	TRBJ2-3	TGTGCCAGCAGCTTGGAGAGCGGGGGGGCAAGTACGCAGTATTTT	CASSLESGGASTQYF
.	TRBV15	.	TRBJ1-3	TGTGCCACCAGCAGAGACAGGGCCTCTGGAAACACCATATATTTT	CATSRDRASGNTIYF
.	TRBV18	.	TRBJ1-2	TGTGCCAGCTCACCACTGGACACGGTTGACTATGGCTACACCTTC	CASSPLDTVDYGYTF
once	TRBV7-6	.	TRBJ1-6	TGTGCCAGCAGTTCTACAGGGAGCTCCTATAATTCACCCCTCCACTTT	CASSSTGSSYNSPLHF
.	TRBV28	TRBD1	TRBJ1-2	TGTGCCAGCAGCCCCAGGGGGGAGTATGGCTACACCTTC	CASSPRGEYGYTF
.	TRBV19	.	TRBJ1-2	TGTGCCAGTAGTCTCAGGGAACCTAAAGGCTATGGCTACACCTTC	CASSLREPKGYGYTF
.	TRBV15	.	TRBJ2-5	TGTGCCACCAGTTCAGCGAAGAGCCTAGAGACCCAGTACTTC	CATSSAKSLETQYF
.	TRBV4-2	TRBD1	TRBJ1-2	TGTGCCAGCAGCCAAGATCCTAACAGGGGGGTGGTCGATGGCTACACCTTC	CASSQDPNRGVVDGYTF
.	TRBV18	TRBD1	TRBJ1-1	TGTGCCAGCTCACAAAACCTCAAATCCTCAGGGGGAACTGAAGCTTTCTTT	CASSQNLKSSGGTEAFF